Described below is a single T cell receptor (beta chain) sequence and its context. Its specificity is unknown. It was with 60 Vbeta and 13 Jbeta primers that the PCR ran. Some clones are missing from TCRdb's copy, which holds only in-frame ones; the method was immunoSEQ multiplex PCR. The sample holds more than 85,000 clones, more than 70% seen once. This CDR3 is 14 amino acids long. V shed 0 bases and J shed 4 bases, with 9 bases lying between them. The germline V gene encodes CDR1 KGHSH and CDR2 LQKENI. The data originate from a study of cytomegalovirus exposure and HLA in healthy donors. Study-wide points: Among TCR beta chains, those listed as cytomegalovirus-associated numbered under 200.

The rearrangement uses TRBV18 and TRBJ2-5; D is perhaps TRBD1 (6 bases). The TCR was taken from a woman aged 55-69 years in good health and CMV-seropositive. The sequenced sample was PBMCs. The CDR3 sequence is CASSPPARGETQYF. In nucleotides, the CDR3 is TGTGCCAGCTCACCACCGGCCAGGGGAGAGACCCAGTACTTC.